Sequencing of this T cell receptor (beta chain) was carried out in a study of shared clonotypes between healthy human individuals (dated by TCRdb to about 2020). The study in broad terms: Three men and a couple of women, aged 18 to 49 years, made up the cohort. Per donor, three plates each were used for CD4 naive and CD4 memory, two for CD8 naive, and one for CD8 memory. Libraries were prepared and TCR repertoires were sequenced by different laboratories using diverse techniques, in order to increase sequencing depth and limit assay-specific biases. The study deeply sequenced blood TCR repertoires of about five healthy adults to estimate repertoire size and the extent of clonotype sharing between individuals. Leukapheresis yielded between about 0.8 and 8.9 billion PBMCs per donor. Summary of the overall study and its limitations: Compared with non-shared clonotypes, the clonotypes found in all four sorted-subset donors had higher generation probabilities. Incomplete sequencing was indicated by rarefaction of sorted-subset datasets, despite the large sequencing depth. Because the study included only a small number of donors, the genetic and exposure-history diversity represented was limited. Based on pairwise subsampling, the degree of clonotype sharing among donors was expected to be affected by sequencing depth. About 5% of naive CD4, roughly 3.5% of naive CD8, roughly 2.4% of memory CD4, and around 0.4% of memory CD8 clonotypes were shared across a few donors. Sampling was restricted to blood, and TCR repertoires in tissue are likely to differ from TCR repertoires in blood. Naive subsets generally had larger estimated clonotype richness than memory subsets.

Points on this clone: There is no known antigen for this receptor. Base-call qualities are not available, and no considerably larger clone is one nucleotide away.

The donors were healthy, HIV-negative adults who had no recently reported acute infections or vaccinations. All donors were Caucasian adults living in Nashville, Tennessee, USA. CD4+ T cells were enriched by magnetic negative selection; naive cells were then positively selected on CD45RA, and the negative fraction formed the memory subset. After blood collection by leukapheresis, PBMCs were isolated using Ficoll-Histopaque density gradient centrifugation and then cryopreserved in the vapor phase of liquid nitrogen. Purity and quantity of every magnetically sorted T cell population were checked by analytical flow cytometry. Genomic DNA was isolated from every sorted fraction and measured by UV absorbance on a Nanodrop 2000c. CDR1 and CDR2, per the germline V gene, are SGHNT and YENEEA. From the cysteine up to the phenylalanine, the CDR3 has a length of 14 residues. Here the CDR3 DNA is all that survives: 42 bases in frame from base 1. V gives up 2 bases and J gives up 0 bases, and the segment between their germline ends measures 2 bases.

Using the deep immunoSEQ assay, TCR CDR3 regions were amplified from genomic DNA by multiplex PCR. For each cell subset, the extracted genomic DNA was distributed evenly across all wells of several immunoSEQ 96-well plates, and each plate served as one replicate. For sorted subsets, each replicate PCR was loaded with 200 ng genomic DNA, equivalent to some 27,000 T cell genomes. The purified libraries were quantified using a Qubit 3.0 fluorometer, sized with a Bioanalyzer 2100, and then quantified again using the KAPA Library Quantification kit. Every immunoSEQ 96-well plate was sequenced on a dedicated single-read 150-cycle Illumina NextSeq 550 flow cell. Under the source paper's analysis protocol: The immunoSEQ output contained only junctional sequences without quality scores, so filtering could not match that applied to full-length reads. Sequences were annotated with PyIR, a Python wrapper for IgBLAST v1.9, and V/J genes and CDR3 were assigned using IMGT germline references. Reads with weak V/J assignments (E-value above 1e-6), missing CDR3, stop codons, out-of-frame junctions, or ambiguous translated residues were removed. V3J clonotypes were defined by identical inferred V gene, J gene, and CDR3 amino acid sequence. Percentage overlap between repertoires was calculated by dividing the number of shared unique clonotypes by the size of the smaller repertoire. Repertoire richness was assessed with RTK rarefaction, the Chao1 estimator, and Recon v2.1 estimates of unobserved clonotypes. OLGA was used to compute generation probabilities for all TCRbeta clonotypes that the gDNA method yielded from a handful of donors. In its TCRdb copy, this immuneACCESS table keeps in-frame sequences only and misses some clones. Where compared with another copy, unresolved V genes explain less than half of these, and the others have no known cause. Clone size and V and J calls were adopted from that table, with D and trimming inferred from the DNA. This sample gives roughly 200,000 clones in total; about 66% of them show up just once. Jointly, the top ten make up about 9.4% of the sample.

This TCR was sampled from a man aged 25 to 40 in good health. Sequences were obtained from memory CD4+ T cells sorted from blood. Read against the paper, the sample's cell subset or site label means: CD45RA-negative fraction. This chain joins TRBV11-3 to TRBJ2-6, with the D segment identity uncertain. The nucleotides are TGTGCCAGCAGCTTACTCTCTGGGGCCAACGTCCTGACTTTC. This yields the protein CASSLLSGANVLTF.